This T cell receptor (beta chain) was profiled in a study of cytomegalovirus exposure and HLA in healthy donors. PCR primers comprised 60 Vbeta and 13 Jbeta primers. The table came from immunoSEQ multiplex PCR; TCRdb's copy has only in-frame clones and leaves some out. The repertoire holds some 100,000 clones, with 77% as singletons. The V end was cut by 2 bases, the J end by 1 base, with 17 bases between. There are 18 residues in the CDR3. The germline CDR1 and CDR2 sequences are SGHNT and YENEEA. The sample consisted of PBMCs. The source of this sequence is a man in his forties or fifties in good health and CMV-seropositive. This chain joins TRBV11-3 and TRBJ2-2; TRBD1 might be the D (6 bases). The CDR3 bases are TGTGCCAGCAGCTTATCCCGGATGGGGGCCCTGAACACCGGGGAGCTGTTTTTT. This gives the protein CASSLSRMGALNTGELFF.